The present T cell receptor beta chain was sequenced within a study of a mutant IDH1 vaccine in newly diagnosed glioma. Study-level information: Patients had eight vaccinations, in weeks 1, 3, 5, 7, 11, 15, 19 and 23. The first vaccination came 4-6 weeks after radiotherapy alone, or with temozolomide cycles.

Generated by immunoSEQ multiplex PCR, the TCRdb table keeps only in-frame clones and is missing some. The sample lists 35,000 to 45,000 clones, approximately 80% occurring once. About this clone: Its antigen is currently unknown.

Regarding time point: week 5, during vaccination. Each dose delivered 300 ug of mutant IDH1 20-mer peptide subcutaneously with imiquimod. There were new WHO grade 3 or 4 astrocytomas in the donors, and these were IDH1-mutant and ATRX-lost. This CDR3 comprises 16 residues. Germline CDR1 is LNHDA and CDR2 is SQIVND (reference sequence). V lost 5 bases to trimming and J lost 8 bases, with 21 bases between them. The sequence was obtained from a man aged 50 to 60 with glioma. The rearrangement joins TRBV19 to TRBJ1-4; D possibly corresponds to TRBD1 (5 bases). The sample here was PBMCs, taken from a glioma patient whose treatment included an IDH1 peptide vaccine. CDR3 in DNA: TGTGCCAGTAGTGCCACACTCACAGGAGGAGGGGAAAAACTGTTTTTT. As protein: CASSATLTGGGEKLFF.